The following is a TCR beta chain sequence with its context. Its cognate antigen is unknown. The TRB libraries of cDNA were built by UMI-labeled 5' RACE. TCRdb reprocessed the 5' RACE reads, keeping one entry per CDR3 protein, no DNA. Its table records roughly 65,000 distinct CDR3 sequences. The sample is drawn from a study of CXCR3-negative and CXCR3-positive naive CD8 T cells. Study in general: Libraries each contributed about 1.5 +/- 0.3 million TRB reads, for about 135 million in total.

CD45RO-CCR7+CD27+CD95- defined naive CD8+ T cells. Whole-study results and caveats: In both naive subsets diversity was comparably high, whereas memory CD8+ cells showed much lower diversity. Compared with CXCR3-negative naive cells, CXCR3-positive naive cells showed more hydrophobic TRB CDR3s. Naive CXCR3-negative cells resembled naive CXCR3-positive cells in TRBV-TRBJ usage; memory cells differed.

The CDR3 extends over 15 amino acids. CDR1 is MDHEN and CDR2 is SYDVKM in the germline V gene. The sequenced sample consisted of naive CXCR3+ CD8+ T cells from blood. Subset specified: CD45RO-CCR7+CD27+CD95- naive CD8+ T cells expressing CXCR3 (TNR3+). The V and J genes are TRBV28 and TRBJ2-5. The source of this sequence is a human donor in good health. Some clones in this sample may be carry-over from other donors' samples. CDR3 loop: CASSFFRYYQETQYF.